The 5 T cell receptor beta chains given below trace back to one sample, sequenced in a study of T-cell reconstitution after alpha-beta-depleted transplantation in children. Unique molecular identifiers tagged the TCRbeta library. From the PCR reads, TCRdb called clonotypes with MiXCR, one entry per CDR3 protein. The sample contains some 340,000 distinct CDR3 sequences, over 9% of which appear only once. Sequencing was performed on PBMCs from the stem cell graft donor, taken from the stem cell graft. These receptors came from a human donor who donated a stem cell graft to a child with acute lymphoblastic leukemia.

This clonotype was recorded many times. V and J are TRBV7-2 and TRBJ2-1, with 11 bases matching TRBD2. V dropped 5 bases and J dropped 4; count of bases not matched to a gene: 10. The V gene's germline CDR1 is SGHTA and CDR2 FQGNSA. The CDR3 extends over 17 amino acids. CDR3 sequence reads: CASSHLFVAGGYNEQFF. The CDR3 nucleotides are TGTGCCAGCAGCCATTTATTCGTAGCGGGAGGGTACAATGAGCAGTTCTTC.

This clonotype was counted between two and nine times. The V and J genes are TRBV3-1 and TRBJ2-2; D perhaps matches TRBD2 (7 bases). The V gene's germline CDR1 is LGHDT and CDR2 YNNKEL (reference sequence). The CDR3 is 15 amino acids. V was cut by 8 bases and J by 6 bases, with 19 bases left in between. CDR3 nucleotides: TGTGCCAGCCGAAGATTAGGCGGGGGCCCCGGGGAGCTGTTTTTT. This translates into CASRRLGGGPGELFF.

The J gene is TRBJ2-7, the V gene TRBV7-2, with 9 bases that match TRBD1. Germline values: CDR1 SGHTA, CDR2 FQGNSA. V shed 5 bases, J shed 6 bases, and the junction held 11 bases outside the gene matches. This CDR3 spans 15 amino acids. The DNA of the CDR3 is TGTGCCAGCAGCGCATCCGGGACAGGGCCGTTCGAGCAGTACTTC. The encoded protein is CASSASGTGPFEQYF.

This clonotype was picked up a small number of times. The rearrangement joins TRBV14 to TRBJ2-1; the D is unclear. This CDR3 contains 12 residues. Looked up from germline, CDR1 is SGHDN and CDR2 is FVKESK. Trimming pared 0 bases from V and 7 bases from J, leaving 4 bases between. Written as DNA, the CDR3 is TGTGCCAGCAGCCAAGATTGGAATGAGCAGTTCTTC. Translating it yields CASSQDWNEQFF.

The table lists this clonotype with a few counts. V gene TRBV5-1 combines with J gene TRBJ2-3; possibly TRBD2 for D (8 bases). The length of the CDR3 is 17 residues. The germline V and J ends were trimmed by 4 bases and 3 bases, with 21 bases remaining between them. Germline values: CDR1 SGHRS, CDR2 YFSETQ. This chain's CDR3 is CASSREGAGEATDTQYF. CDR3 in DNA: TGCGCCAGCAGCCGGGAGGGGGCGGGAGAAGCTACAGATACGCAGTATTTT. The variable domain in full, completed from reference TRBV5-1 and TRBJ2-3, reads KAGVTQTPRYLIKTRGQQVTLSCSPISGHRSVSWYQQTPGQGLQFLFEYFSETQRNKGNFPGRFSGRQFSNSRSEMNVSTLELGDSALYLCASSREGAGEATDTQYFGPGTRLTVL.